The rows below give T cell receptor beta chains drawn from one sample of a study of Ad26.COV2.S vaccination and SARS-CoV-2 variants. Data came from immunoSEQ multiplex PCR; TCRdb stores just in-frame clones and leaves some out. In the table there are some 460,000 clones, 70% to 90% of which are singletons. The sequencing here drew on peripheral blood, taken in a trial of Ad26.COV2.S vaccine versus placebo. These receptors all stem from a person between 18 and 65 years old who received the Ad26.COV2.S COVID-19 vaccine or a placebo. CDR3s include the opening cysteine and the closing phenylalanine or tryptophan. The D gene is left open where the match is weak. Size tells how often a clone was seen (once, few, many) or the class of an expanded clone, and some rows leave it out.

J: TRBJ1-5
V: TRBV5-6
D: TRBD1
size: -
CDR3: CASSFQGAPGNQPQHF
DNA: TGTGCCAGCAGCTTCCAGGGGGCGCCGGGCAATCAGCCCCAGCATTTT

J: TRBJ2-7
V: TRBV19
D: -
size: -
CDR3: CASRGSPDEQYF
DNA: TGTGCCAGCCGTGGGTCCCCGGACGAGCAGTACTTC

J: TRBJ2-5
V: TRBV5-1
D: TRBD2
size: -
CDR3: CASRLAGVTQYF
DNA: TGCGCCAGCAGACTAGCGGGAGTGACCCAGTACTTC

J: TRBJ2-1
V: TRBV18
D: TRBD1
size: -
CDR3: CASSPQRGQGAQGEQFF
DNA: TGTGCCAGCTCACCGCAGAGGGGACAGGGGGCGCAGGGTGAGCAGTTCTTC

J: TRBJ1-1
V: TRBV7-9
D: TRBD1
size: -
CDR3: CASSTRQGGSTEAFF
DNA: TGTGCCAGCAGCACCCGGCAGGGGGGCTCCACTGAAGCTTTCTTT

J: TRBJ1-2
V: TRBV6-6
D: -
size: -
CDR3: CASRTGWGANYGYTF
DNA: TGTGCCAGCAGAACGGGGTGGGGAGCTAACTATGGCTACACCTTC

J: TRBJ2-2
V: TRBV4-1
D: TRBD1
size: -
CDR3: CASSQRTGKVTGELFF
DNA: TGCGCCAGCAGCCAGCGGACAGGGAAGGTTACCGGGGAGCTGTTTTTT

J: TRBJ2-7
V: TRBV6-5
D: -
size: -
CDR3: CASSWGRGSYEQYF
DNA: TGTGCCAGCAGTTGGGGAAGGGGCTCCTACGAGCAGTACTTC

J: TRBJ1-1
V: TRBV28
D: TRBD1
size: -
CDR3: CASRWDRATSEAFF
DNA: TGTGCCAGCAGGTGGGACAGGGCAACCTCTGAAGCTTTCTTT

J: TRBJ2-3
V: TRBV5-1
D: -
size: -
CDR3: CASRAAGYTDTQYF
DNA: TGCGCCAGCAGGGCGGCTGGATACACAGATACGCAGTATTTT

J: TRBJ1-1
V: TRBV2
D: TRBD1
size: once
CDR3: CASSQDREAFF
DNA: TGTGCCAGCAGTCAGGACAGGGAAGCTTTCTTT

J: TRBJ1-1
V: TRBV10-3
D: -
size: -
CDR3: CAISDGVLNTEAFF
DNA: TGTGCCATCAGTGATGGGGTTTTGAACACTGAAGCTTTCTTT

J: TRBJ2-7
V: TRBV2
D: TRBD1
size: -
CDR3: CASSEQGALTYEQYF
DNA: TGTGCCAGCAGTGAACAGGGGGCTTTAACCTACGAGCAGTACTTC

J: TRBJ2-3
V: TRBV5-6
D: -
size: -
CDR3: CASSLVGGTTDTQYF
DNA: TGTGCCAGCAGCTTGGTCGGAGGGACCACAGATACGCAGTATTTT

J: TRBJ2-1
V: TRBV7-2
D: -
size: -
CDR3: CASSIDGSYNEQFF
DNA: TGTGCCAGCAGTATCGACGGATCCTACAATGAGCAGTTCTTC

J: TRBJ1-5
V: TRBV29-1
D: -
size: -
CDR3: CSVGFDSDSNQPQHF
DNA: TGCAGCGTTGGATTTGACAGCGATAGCAATCAGCCCCAGCATTTT

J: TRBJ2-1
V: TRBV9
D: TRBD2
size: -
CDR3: CASSVGGGGAYNEQFF
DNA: TGTGCCAGCAGCGTAGGTGGCGGGGGGGCCTACAATGAGCAGTTCTTC

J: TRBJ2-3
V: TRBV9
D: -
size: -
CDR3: CASSVGGSPAGDTQYF
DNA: TGTGCCAGCAGCGTAGGAGGCAGTCCCGCCGGAGATACGCAGTATTTT

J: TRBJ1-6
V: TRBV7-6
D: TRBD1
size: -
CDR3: CASSPRTDRGNSPLHF
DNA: TGTGCCAGCAGCCCCCGAACCGACAGGGGTAATTCACCCCTCCACTTT

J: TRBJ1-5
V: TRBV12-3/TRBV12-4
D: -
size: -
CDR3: CASSQVNQPQHF
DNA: TGTGCCAGCAGTCAGGTCAATCAGCCCCAGCATTTT

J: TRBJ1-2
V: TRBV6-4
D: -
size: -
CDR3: CASRRVQGNGYTF
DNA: TGTGCCAGCAGGAGAGTACAGGGCAATGGCTACACCTTC

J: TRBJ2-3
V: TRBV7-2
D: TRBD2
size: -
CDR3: CASSTSSGRAVDTQYF
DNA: TGTGCCAGCAGCACCTCTAGCGGGAGGGCCGTGGATACGCAGTATTTT

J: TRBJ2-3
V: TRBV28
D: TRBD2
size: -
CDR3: CASSTDPGLAGPDTQYF
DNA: TGTGCCAGCAGTACCGATCCGGGACTAGCGGGACCAGATACGCAGTATTTT

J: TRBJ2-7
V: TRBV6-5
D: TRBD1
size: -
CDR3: CASRRTGSSYEQYF
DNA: TGTGCCAGCAGAAGGACAGGAAGTTCCTACGAGCAGTACTTC